These T cell receptor beta chains were read from a single sample in a study of cytomegalovirus exposure and HLA in healthy donors. Libraries were prepared by immunoSEQ multiplex PCR; TCRdb keeps only in-frame clonotypes and omits some of them. The table shows roughly 180,000 clones, with more than 60% occurring only once. Sequences were obtained from PBMCs. The receptors were sampled from a man in his late teens or twenties in good health and CMV-seronegative. The CDR3 runs from the conserved cysteine through the conserved F or W. The D gene is left open where the match is weak. Part of the rows lack a size; the others show once, few, many or a class for expanded clones.

D gene | clone size | J gene | V gene | CDR3 protein | CDR3 DNA
TRBD1 | . | TRBJ1-6 | TRBV9 | CASSVGSGGSPLHF | TGTGCCAGCAGCGTAGGCTCAGGGGGTTCACCCCTCCACTTT
. | . | TRBJ2-1 | TRBV4-1 | CASSPPRGSSYNEQFF | TGCGCCAGCAGCCCCCCTAGGGGTAGCTCCTACAATGAGCAGTTCTTC
. | . | TRBJ2-5 | TRBV7-2 | CASSPPGTQETQYF | TGTGCCAGCAGCCCCCCCGGGACTCAAGAGACCCAGTACTTC
TRBD1 | . | TRBJ1-2 | TRBV28 | CASSFFPTGGGNYGYTF | TGTGCCAGCAGTTTTTTCCCGACAGGGGGGGGGAACTATGGCTACACCTTC
. | . | TRBJ1-4 | TRBV5-1 | CASSMGVATNEKLFF | TGCGCCAGCAGCATGGGAGTTGCAACTAATGAAAAACTGTTTTTT
TRBD1 | . | TRBJ1-4 | TRBV11-2 | CASSGAGQGYEKLFF | TGTGCCAGCAGCGGGGCGGGACAGGGTTATGAAAAACTGTTTTTT
. | . | TRBJ2-4 | TRBV14 | CASSPPDGDLAKNIQYF | TGTGCCAGCAGCCCGCCCGACGGGGATCTAGCCAAAAACATTCAGTACTTC
TRBD2 | . | TRBJ2-1 | TRBV7-9 | CASRRTSGPSNEQFF | TGTGCCAGCAGGCGGACTAGCGGCCCCTCGAATGAGCAGTTCTTC
TRBD1 | . | TRBJ1-5 | TRBV19 | CASSIIGTGIGNQPQHF | TGTGCCAGTAGTATCATAGGGACAGGGATTGGCAATCAGCCCCAGCATTTT
TRBD1 | . | TRBJ2-5 | TRBV7-2 | CASSLKERGQGETQYF | TGTGCCAGCAGCTTAAAGGAGAGGGGGCAGGGGGAGACCCAGTACTTC
TRBD2 | few | TRBJ2-5 | TRBV30 | CAWSRGGTQYF | TGTGCCTGGAGTCGGGGGGGGACCCAGTACTTC
TRBD2 | . | TRBJ2-1 | TRBV6-6 | CASGREDYNEQFF | TGTGCATCTGGGCGGGAGGACTACAATGAGCAGTTCTTC
TRBD1 | . | TRBJ1-2 | TRBV2 | CASSEEGQGAGGYTF | TGTGCCAGCAGTGAAGAGGGACAGGGGGCTGGTGGCTACACCTTC
. | . | TRBJ2-1 | TRBV5-1 | CASSERPAEGNEQFF | TGCGCCAGCAGCGAACGCCCGGCGGAGGGCAATGAGCAGTTCTTC
. | . | TRBJ1-1 | TRBV2 | CASSDRGSGAFF | TGTGCCAGCAGTGATCGAGGGAGCGGAGCTTTCTTT
TRBD1 | . | TRBJ1-3 | TRBV4-3 | CASSPGADRDLDTIYF | TGCGCCAGCAGCCCCGGCGCGGACAGGGACCTTGACACCATATATTTT
TRBD1 | . | TRBJ1-6 | TRBV29-1 | CSVGQGQNSPLHF | TGCAGCGTGGGACAGGGCCAAAATTCACCCCTTCACTTT
TRBD2 | . | TRBJ2-1 | TRBV9 | CASSVAAGAPWGQFF | TGTGCCAGCAGCGTAGCAGCGGGGGCCCCCTGGGGGCAGTTCTTC
TRBD2 | . | TRBJ2-7 | TRBV27 | CASSSGRTAYEQYF | TGTGCCAGCAGTAGCGGGAGGACCGCCTACGAGCAGTACTTC
. | . | TRBJ2-7 | TRBV18 | CASSPLADSYEQYF | TGTGCCAGCTCACCATTAGCGGACTCCTACGAGCAGTACTTC
. | . | TRBJ1-1 | TRBV15 | CATTRDTEAFF | TGTGCCACCACCCGCGACACTGAAGCTTTCTTT
TRBD1 | . | TRBJ2-7 | TRBV7-9 | CASSFSGGEQYF | TGTGCCAGCAGCTTTTCAGGGGGAGAGCAGTACTTC
TRBD2 | . | TRBJ2-5 | TRBV28 | CASSLLGIAGGLWETQYF | TGTGCCAGCAGTTTATTGGGGATAGCGGGAGGGTTGTGGGAGACCCAGTACTTC
TRBD1 | . | TRBJ2-1 | TRBV12-5 | CASGLGTGGNEQFF | TGTGCTAGTGGTTTGGGGACAGGGGGCAATGAGCAGTTCTTC
TRBD1 | few | TRBJ2-7 | TRBV15 | CATSRTGQPTYEQYF | TGTGCCACCAGCAGAACGGGACAGCCAACCTACGAGCAGTACTTC
. | . | TRBJ1-6 | TRBV10-1 | CASSESRGRPGHHF | TGCGCCAGCAGTGAGTCGAGGGGACGTCCGGGACACCACTTT
TRBD1 | . | TRBJ1-1 | TRBV20-1 | CSATRQGEAFF | TGCAGTGCTACCCGACAGGGTGAAGCTTTCTTT
. | . | TRBJ2-3 | TRBV7-3 | CASSSSGTDTQYF | TGTGCCAGCAGCTCTAGCGGCACAGATACGCAGTATTTT
. | . | TRBJ2-7 | TRBV6-1 | CASSENSRLGTHF | TGTGCCAGCAGTGAAAATTCGAGACTTGGTACTCACTTC
. | . | TRBJ2-7 | TRBV10-2 | CASMNWGQYPYEQYF | TGCGCCAGCATGAATTGGGGCCAGTATCCCTACGAGCAGTACTTC
. | . | TRBJ2-2 | TRBV5-6 | CASSSPSRVTGELFF | TGTGCCAGCAGCTCCCCCTCCAGGGTCACCGGGGAGCTGTTTTTT
. | . | TRBJ1-2 | TRBV2 | CASTPSAVYGYTF | TGTGCCAGCACTCCAAGTGCAGTCTATGGCTACACCTTC
. | . | TRBJ1-5 | TRBV5-6 | CASSPGWGNQPQHF | TGTGCCAGCAGTCCAGGGTGGGGAAATCAGCCCCAGCATTTT
TRBD2 | once | TRBJ2-1 | TRBV4-2 | CASSQYTGLAFNNEQFF | TGTGCCAGCAGCCAATACACGGGACTAGCGTTTAACAATGAGCAGTTCTTC
. | . | TRBJ2-7 | TRBV5-6 | CASSLRRSYEQYF | TGTGCCAGCAGCTTGCGCAGATCCTACGAGCAGTACTTC
TRBD2 | . | TRBJ2-7 | TRBV10-3 | CAIMTSGSYEQYF | TGTGCCATCATGACTAGCGGTTCCTACGAGCAGTACTTC
TRBD2 | . | TRBJ2-2 | TRBV6-1 | CASSPWTSGTGELFF | TGTGCCAGCAGCCCTTGGACTAGCGGTACCGGGGAGCTGTTTTTT
. | few | TRBJ2-5 | TRBV2 | CASSPFEGRGETQYF | TGTGCCAGCAGCCCCTTTGAGGGCCGGGGGGAGACCCAGTACTTC
. | . | TRBJ1-2 | TRBV5-6 | CASSLVSGVGYGYTF | TGTGCCAGCAGCTTGGTATCAGGGGTGGGCTATGGCTACACCTTC
. | . | TRBJ2-7 | TRBV2 | CASSLHSGQGGEQYF | TGTGCCAGCAGTCTCCATTCGGGTCAAGGGGGCGAGCAGTACTTC
TRBD1 | . | TRBJ2-1 | TRBV13 | CASSPRGTGRPYNEQFF | TGTGCCAGCAGCCCCAGAGGGACAGGGAGACCCTACAATGAGCAGTTCTTC
TRBD2 | . | TRBJ2-2 | TRBV30 | CAWSMGRDYTGELFF | TGTGCCTGGAGTATGGGCAGGGACTATACCGGGGAGCTGTTTTTT